This entry describes one T cell receptor beta chain. Its specificity is not known. The sample belongs to a study of T cells in Graves' hyperthyroidism and ophthalmopathy. The TCR beta CDR3 regions underwent amplification using RNA transcripts as the source. HTBI primers drove first-round RT-PCR of the TCR CDR3. TCRdb processed the multiplex PCR reads anew with MiXCR; each CDR3 protein has one entry. The table includes about 260,000 distinct CDR3 sequences, about 17% detected once. The study's findings and limits: Among clonotypes expanded in thyroid above 0.001, most were also found in blood. Ophthalmopathy cases were set apart from stable hyperthyroidism by a 13 V-J model.

This receptor was identified in a young woman with Graves' ophthalmopathy. Input material: blood.

The chain's CDR3 is CSAKIGGAGTEAFF. The CDR3 DNA reads TGCAGTGCCAAGATAGGGGGCGCGGGCACTGAAGCTTTCTTT. The rearrangement links TRBV20-1 to TRBJ1-1, with TRBD1 matching 7 bases. Germline CDR1 reads DFQATT; CDR2 reads SNEGSKA (reference sequence). The CDR3 has 14 residues. V shed 6 bases and J 4 bases; nucleotides not matched to a gene: 11.